This T cell receptor beta chain originates from a study of blood T cell repertoires in COVID-19 (TCRdb year 2020). General notes on the study: Collaborator samples came from the United States, Italy and Spain and covered acute and convalescent phases of COVID-19. The prospective study material was composed of cDNA or gDNA derived from T cells, B-cell-depleted T cells, or PBMCs. Deeply sampled blood TCRbeta repertoires from subjects exposed to, actively infected with, or recovered from COVID-19 were included in the dataset. The repertoires were released in a freely available public database intended as a resource for research on the immune response to SARS-CoV-2. The samples were drawn from the first 160 participants of the ongoing ImmuneRACE study and from over 950 subjects provided by 6 global collaborators. Sample metadata almost always included a de-identified subject ID, COVID-19 status, age in years and sex. HLA class I and class II types, where available, came from metadata supplied by the sample provider rather than from assay-based typing.

Compared with germline, V lacks 5 bases and J lacks 3 bases; bases without a gene match: 7. CDR1 SEHNR and CDR2 FQNEAQ were looked up in the germline V gene (reference sequence). The CDR3 runs 14 residues from the cysteine to the phenylalanine. The entry retains the CDR3 DNA only, 42 bases that are in frame from base 1. The immunoSEQ Assay, a bias-controlled multiplex PCR, was used to amplify TCRbeta CDR3 regions from genomic DNA. From the authors' description of their analysis: The number of nucleated cells in each sample was estimated by amplification of reference gene primers within the assay. To quantify the absolute abundance of each unique TCRbeta CDR3 rearrangement, sequence reads were collapsed and filtered. For each sample, productive Simpson clonality was calculated as the square root of Simpson's diversity index across productive rearrangements. The table comes from immuneACCESS by way of TCRdb, which keeps in-frame sequences with V and J called. Part of the clones is missing from these tables; in studies checked, under half for an unresolved V gene and the rest for unknown reasons. The D gene and trimming were derived from the DNA, and the V and J assignments and clone size from that table. This sample lists roughly 250,000 clones; roughly 87% were detected once. Roughly 6.3% of the sample comes from the top ten.

Overall results and qualifications from the work: The quantity of clinical and demographic metadata differed by source and by participant and was supplied without curation.

As to this clone: The target of this receptor is not known. Per-nucleotide qualities are absent, and no much larger clonotype sits a single base away.

Participants in the prospective study were enrolled through a virtual design, were aged about 18 to 89 years, and lived in 24 United States geographic areas. In the prospective study, cohorts were assigned on the basis of participant-reported clinical history obtained from a screening survey and a study questionnaire. In the prospective study, whole blood, serum and a nasopharyngeal or oropharyngeal swab were collected from each participant by mobile phlebotomists. Participants in the prospective study had the option to provide additional blood draws and questionnaires over a roughly 2-month period. Before DNA extraction, prospective study blood samples were shipped either frozen or at room temperature.

This receptor chain uses TRBV7-9 and TRBJ2-7, and 7 bases in between align with TRBD1. This clonotype was sampled from a woman in her 30s with acute COVID-19. Sequencing was performed on PBMCs or T cells enriched from blood (not recorded which). The DNA reads as follows: TGTGCCAGCAGCCCCGGGACAGCCGACTACGAGCAGTACTTC. This codes for CASSPGTADYEQYF.